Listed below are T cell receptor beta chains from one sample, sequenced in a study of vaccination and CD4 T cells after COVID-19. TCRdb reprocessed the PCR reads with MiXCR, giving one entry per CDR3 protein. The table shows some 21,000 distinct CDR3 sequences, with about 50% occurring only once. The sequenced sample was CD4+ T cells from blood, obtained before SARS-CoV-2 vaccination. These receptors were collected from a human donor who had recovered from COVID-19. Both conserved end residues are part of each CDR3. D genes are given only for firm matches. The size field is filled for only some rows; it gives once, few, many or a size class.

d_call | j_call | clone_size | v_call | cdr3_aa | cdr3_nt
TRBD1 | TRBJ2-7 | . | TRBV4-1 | CASSHHGQGADEQYF | TGCGCCAGCAGCCACCACGGACAGGGGGCGGATGAGCAGTACTTC
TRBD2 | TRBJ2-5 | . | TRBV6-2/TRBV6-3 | CASSRDYSETQYF | TGTGCCAGCAGCCGGGACTACTCAGAGACCCAGTACTTC
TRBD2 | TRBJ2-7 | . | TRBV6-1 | CASSPRTSGKQYF | TGTGCCAGCAGTCCAAGGACTAGCGGGAAGCAGTACTTC
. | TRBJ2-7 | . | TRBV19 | CASSNLDEQYF | TGTGCCAGTAGCAATCTGGACGAGCAGTACTTC
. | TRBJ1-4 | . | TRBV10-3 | CAISESGGNEKLFF | TGTGCCATCAGTGAGTCAGGTGGTAATGAAAAACTGTTTTTT
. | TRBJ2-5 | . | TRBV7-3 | CASSLTPREYFGTQYF | TGTGCCAGCAGCTTAACGCCGAGGGAGTACTTTGGGACCCAGTACTTC
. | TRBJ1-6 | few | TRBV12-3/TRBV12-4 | CASSSGRDRSGNSPLHF | TGTGCCAGCAGTTCCGGGCGGGACCGTTCGGGCAATTCACCCCTCCACTTT
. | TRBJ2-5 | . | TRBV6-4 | CASSVITGETQYF | TGTGCCAGCAGTGTTATTACGGGAGAGACCCAGTACTTC
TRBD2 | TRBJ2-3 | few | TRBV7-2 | CASSLGASGRADTQYF | TGTGCCAGCAGCTTAGGGGCTAGCGGGAGGGCGGATACGCAGTATTTT
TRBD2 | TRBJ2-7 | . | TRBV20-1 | CSARGSGTRNEQYF | TGCAGTGCTAGGGGCTCCGGGACTAGGAACGAGCAGTACTTC
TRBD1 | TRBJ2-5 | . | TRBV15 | CATSFPGQGATQYF | TGTGCCACCAGCTTTCCGGGACAGGGTGCGACCCAGTACTTC
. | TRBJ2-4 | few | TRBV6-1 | CAAGAGDLAKNIQYF | TGTGCCGCGGGTGCGGGCGACCTGGCCAAAAACATTCAGTACTTC
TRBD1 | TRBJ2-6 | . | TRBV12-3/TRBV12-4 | CASRTFALGTGASGANVLTF | TGTGCCAGCAGGACTTTTGCCCTCGGGACAGGGGCTTCTGGGGCCAACGTCCTGACTTTC
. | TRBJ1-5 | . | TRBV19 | CASSPGVWRRGNQPQHF | TGTGCCAGTAGTCCCGGGGTGTGGCGCAGAGGCAATCAGCCCCAGCATTTT
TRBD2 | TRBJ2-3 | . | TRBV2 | CASSEAPAGAGADTQYF | TGTGCCAGCAGTGAAGCGCCAGCGGGAGCGGGAGCAGATACGCAGTATTTT
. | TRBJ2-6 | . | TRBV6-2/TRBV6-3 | CASSNGRPSGANVLTF | TGTGCCAGCAGCAATGGGCGACCCTCTGGGGCCAACGTCCTGACTTTC
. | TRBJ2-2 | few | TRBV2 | CASSPLDVGELFF | TGTGCCAGCAGTCCCTTAGATGTCGGGGAGCTGTTTTTT
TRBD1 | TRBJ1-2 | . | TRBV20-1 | CSARDKGAGGYTF | TGCAGTGCTAGAGATAAGGGGGCGGGTGGCTACACCTTC
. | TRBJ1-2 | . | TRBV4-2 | CASSQDGLQKYGYTF | TGTGCCAGCAGCCAAGATGGTTTACAGAAGTATGGCTACACCTTC
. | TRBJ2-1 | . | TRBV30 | CAWTPRRHNEQFF | TGTGCCTGGACCCCTCGGCGGCACAATGAGCAGTTCTTC
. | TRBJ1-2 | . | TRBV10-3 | CAISELQGPYGYTF | TGTGCCATCAGTGAGCTACAGGGACCCTATGGCTACACCTTC
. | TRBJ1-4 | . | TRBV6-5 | CASSYVDGNNEKLFF | TGTGCCAGCAGTTACGTGGACGGGAATAATGAAAAACTGTTTTTT
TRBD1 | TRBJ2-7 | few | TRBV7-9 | CASSALRTGVYEQYF | TGTGCCAGCAGCGCTCTAAGGACAGGGGTCTACGAGCAGTACTTC
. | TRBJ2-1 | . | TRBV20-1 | CSARDYNEQFF | TGCAGTGCTAGAGATTACAATGAGCAGTTCTTC
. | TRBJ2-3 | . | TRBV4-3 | CASSQDFSGLYTDTQYF | TGCGCCAGCAGCCAAGATTTTTCTGGACTATACACAGATACGCAGTATTTT
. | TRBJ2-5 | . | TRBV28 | CASSLRDRPPETQYF | TGTGCCAGCAGTTTGCGGGACAGACCCCCCGAGACCCAGTACTTC
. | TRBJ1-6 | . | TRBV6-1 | CASSPLFSYNSPLHF | TGTGCCAGCAGTCCGCTTTTCTCCTATAATTCACCCCTCCACTTT
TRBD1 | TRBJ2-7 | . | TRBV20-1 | CSASMTGWLDEQYF | TGCAGTGCTAGCATGACAGGGTGGTTAGACGAGCAGTACTTC
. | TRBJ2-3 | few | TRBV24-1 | CATSDSGVTRTTDTQYF | TGTGCCACCAGTGACTCTGGGGTCACTCGAACTACAGATACGCAGTATTTT
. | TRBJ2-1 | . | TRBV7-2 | CASSLGLNNEQFF | TGTGCCAGCAGCTTAGGCCTCAACAATGAGCAGTTCTTC
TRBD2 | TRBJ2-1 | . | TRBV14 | CASSRKLTGGRPNEQFF | TGTGCCAGCAGCCGAAAACTAACGGGAGGGCGACCCAATGAGCAGTTCTTC
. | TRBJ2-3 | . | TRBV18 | CASSPGTDTQYF | TGTGCCAGCTCACCTGGGACAGATACGCAGTATTTT
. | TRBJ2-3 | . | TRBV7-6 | CASSSRGTDDTDTQYF | TGTGCCAGCAGCTCCAGGGGTACGGATGACACAGATACGCAGTATTTT
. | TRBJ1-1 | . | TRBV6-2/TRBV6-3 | CASIKASNTEAFF | TGTGCCAGCATCAAGGCCTCGAACACTGAAGCTTTCTTT
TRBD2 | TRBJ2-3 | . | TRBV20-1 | CSASSGGPTDTQYF | TGCAGTGCTAGCTCGGGAGGCCCCACAGATACGCAGTATTTT
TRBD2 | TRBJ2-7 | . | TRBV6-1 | CASSDGRLAGSYEQYF | TGTGCCAGCAGTGATGGGCGGCTAGCGGGAAGCTACGAGCAGTACTTC
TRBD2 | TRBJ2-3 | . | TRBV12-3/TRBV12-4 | CASSPTREGGTDTQYF | TGTGCCAGCAGTCCAACCCGGGAGGGGGGCACAGATACGCAGTATTTT
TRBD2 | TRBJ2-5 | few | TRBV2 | CASSKTSGTVQETQYF | TGTGCCAGCAGTAAAACTAGCGGGACAGTCCAAGAGACCCAGTACTTC
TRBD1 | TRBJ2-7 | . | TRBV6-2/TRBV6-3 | CASSYLGQRYEQYF | TGTGCCAGCAGTTACTTGGGACAGAGATACGAGCAGTACTTC
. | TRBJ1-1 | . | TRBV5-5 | CASSFSRTNTEAFF | TGTGCCAGCAGCTTTTCGCGGACAAACACTGAAGCTTTCTTT
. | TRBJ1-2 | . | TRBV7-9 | CASSPEGRTGTF | TGTGCCAGCAGCCCAGAGGGTCGCACAGGCACCTTC
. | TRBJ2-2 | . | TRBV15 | CATSLPTSNTGELFF | TGTGCCACCTCCCTCCCCACTAGCAACACCGGGGAGCTGTTTTTT
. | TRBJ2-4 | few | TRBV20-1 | CSAGSPPILAKNIQYF | TGCAGTGCCGGCTCCCCACCTATTCTAGCCAAAAACATTCAGTACTTC
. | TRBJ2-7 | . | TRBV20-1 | CSARSAISSSYEQYF | TGCAGTGCTAGATCTGCAATCTCGAGCTCCTACGAGCAGTACTTC
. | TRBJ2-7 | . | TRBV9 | CASSDSPASYEQYF | TGTGCCAGCAGCGACTCCCCTGCCTCCTACGAGCAGTACTTC
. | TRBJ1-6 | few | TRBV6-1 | CATLPAGRNSPLHF | TGTGCCACCCTCCCCGCAGGGCGGAATTCACCCCTCCACTTT
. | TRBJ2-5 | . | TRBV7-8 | CASTARGGEETQYF | TGTGCCAGCACCGCTCGAGGCGGTGAAGAGACCCAGTACTTC
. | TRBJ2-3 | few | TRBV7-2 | CASSPRGASRDTQYF | TGTGCCAGCAGCCCACGAGGCGCTAGTAGAGATACGCAGTATTTT
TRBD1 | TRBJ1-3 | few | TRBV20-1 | CSARLPGATGRHTIYF | TGCAGTGCTAGATTGCCGGGGGCGACAGGGCGGCACACCATATATTTT
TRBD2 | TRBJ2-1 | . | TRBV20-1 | CSAGPRTSGLLSEQFF | TGCAGTGCTGGACCCAGGACTAGCGGGTTATTAAGTGAGCAGTTCTTC
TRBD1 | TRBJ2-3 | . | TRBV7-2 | CASSPDREVDTQYF | TGTGCCAGCAGCCCGGACAGGGAGGTAGATACGCAGTATTTT
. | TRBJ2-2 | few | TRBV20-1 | CSASRGLGTTGELFF | TGCAGTGCTAGCCGGGGATTAGGTACTACCGGGGAGCTGTTTTTT
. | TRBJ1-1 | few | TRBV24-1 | CATSGGNTEAFF | TGTGCCACCAGTGGAGGGAACACTGAAGCTTTCTTT
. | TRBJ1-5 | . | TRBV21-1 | CASSLSRRLRGLSNQPQHF | TGTGCCAGCAGCCTCTCCCGGAGACTGAGGGGCCTTAGCAATCAGCCCCAGCATTTT
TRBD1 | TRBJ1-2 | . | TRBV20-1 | CSARARQGFDYGYTF | TGCAGTGCTAGGGCTCGACAGGGGTTTGACTATGGCTACACCTTC
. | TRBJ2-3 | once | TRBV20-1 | CSAPSAETSTDTQYF | TGCAGTGCCCCCTCGGCAGAAACTAGCACAGATACGCAGTATTTT
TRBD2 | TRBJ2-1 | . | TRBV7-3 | CASSLTSGTGSEQFF | TGTGCCAGCAGCCTAACTAGCGGGACGGGTAGTGAGCAGTTCTTC